This T cell receptor beta chain was profiled in a study of OX40 agonist ivuxolimab in advanced cancers. Study overall: Among those treated, three patients had partial responses, one with hepatocellular carcinoma and two with cutaneous melanoma.

Whole-study results and caveats: On average, a greater number of expanded clones characterised CD8+ T cells relative to CD4+.

Data came from immunoSEQ multiplex PCR; TCRdb stores just in-frame clones and leaves some out. The repertoire holds roughly 76,000 clones, with roughly 90% as singletons. This CDR3 comprises 16 residues. Germline V gene data show CDR1 as LNHDA and CDR2 as SQIVND (reference sequence). V was pared by 7 bases and J by 8 bases, with 24 bases between. Autoimmune disease history or systemic immunosuppression led to patients being barred. Blood sampling was done at baseline, cycle 4 day 1, and cycle 7 day 1. This clone showed up just a few times. What it binds is not known. The chain has TRBV19 and TRBJ1-3; unclear D gene. The TCR sequence derives from an adult with an advanced solid tumor such as melanoma, head and neck, liver or kidney cancer. This sample comprised CD4+ or CD8+ T cells sorted from blood, obtained in a trial of the OX40 agonist ivuxolimab. The CDR3 region has the DNA TGTGCCAGTATTCCCACGTCCCCATGGGAGCCGCACACCATATATTTT. Encoded protein: CASIPTSPWEPHTIYF.